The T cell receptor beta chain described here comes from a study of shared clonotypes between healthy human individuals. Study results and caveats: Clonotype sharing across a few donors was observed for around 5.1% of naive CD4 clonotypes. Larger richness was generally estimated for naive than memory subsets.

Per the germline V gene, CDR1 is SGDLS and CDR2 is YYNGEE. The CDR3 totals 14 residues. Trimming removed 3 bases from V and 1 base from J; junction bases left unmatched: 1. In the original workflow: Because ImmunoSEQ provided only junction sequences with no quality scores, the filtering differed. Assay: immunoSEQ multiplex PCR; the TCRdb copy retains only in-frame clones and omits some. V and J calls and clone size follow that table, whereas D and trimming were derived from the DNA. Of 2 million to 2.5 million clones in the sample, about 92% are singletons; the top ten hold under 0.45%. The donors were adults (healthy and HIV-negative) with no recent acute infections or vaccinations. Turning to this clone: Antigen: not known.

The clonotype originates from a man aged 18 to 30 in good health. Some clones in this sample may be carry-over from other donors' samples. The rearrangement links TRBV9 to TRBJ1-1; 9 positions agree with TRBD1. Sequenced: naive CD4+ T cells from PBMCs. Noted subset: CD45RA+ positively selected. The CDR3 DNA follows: TGTGCCAGCAGCGGGGACAGGGCGAACACTGAAGCTTTCTTT. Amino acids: CASSGDRANTEAFF.